This TCR beta chain was recorded in a study of coeliac disease. TCRdb keeps only in-frame clones here, not all; method: immunoSEQ multiplex PCR. Of thousands of clones in the sample, 45% to 50% were seen once. Study outcomes and limitations: Unbiased detection of gliadin-specific T cells was judged not feasible with this approach. Cross-contamination between intraepithelial and lamina propria cells was possible.

By share, this clone counts as medium-sized. Its target is unknown. This CDR3 has 10 residues. The germline V gene has CDR1 SQVTM and CDR2 ANQGSEA. Trimming removed 4 bases from V and 6 bases from J, with 7 bases in between. This clonotype originated in a woman in her 70s with celiac disease. The sequenced sample was intraepithelial lymphocytes from the gut. The chain combines TRBV29-1 with TRBJ2-7; TRBD1 is a possible D gene (5 bases). The DNA for the CDR3 is TGCAGCGTTGTAGGGGCCGAGCAGTACTTC. Translating it yields CSVVGAEQYF.